These 14 T cell receptor beta chains were sequenced from one sample in a study of cytomegalovirus exposure and HLA in healthy donors. The PCR made use of 60 Vbeta and 13 Jbeta primers. Clones were read by immunoSEQ multiplex PCR, and TCRdb kept only the in-frame ones, dropping some. The sample comprises roughly 150,000 clones, around 70% of which are singletons, and 2% to 2.5% rests with the top ten. Sequencing input: PBMCs. The receptor source for this set is a man in his forties in good health and CMV-seronegative.

Remarks on this clone: At one of its ends the junction is not consistent with the germline gene, which may arise from a read error. The CDR3 nucleotides are TGTGCCAGCAGTGAAGGGACAGGGGACTATGGCTACCCCTTC. Its translation is CASSEGTGDYGYPF. V and J are TRBV2 and TRBJ1-2, with 9 bases aligning to TRBD1. The CDR3 is 14 residues long. The germline V gene has CDR1 SNHLY and CDR2 FYNNEI.

This clone was detected only a few times. This chain joins TRBV7-8 and TRBJ1-3; D not certain. The CDR3 covers 15 residues. The V and J ends lost 5 bases and 4 bases respectively, with 15 bases between them. Germline loops: CDR1 SGHVS, CDR2 FQNEAQ. CDR3 amino acids: CASSIRGASGNTIYF. The CDR3 coding sequence is TGTGCCAGCAGCATAAGAGGTGCTTCCGGAAACACCATATATTTT.

The chain has TRBV5-4 and TRBJ2-5; the match to TRBD2 covers 15 bases. The better agreement between TRBJ2-7 and the DNA end casts doubt on the J call. In germline, CDR1 is SGHNT, CDR2 YYREEE (reference sequence). The CDR3 totals 16 residues. The CDR3 loop is CASSRTSGRENDEQYF. In DNA, the CDR3 is TGTGCCAGCAGCCGGACTAGCGGGAGGGAGAACGACGAGCAGTACTTC.

This clone came up once. The chain combines TRBV18 with TRBJ2-5; D is uncertain. This CDR3 has 15 residues. The germline V gene encodes CDR1 KGHSH and CDR2 LQKENI. Trimming pared 3 bases from V and 1 base from J, leaving 12 bases between. DNA for the CDR3: TGTGCCAGCTCACCGTCCAGTATACCCCAAGAGACCCAGTACTTC. Translating gives CASSPSSIPQETQYF.

This rearrangement joins TRBV4-1 to TRBJ1-2, with 8 bases that match TRBD1. There are 16 residues in the CDR3. CDR1 and CDR2 from the germline V gene are MGHRA and YSYEKL. J gave up 4 bases and V 2 bases, and 9 bases lay outside the gene matches. The CDR3 DNA reads as TGCGCCAGCAGCCAAACGACAGGGGTTACGAGCTATGGCTACACCTTC. Translating it yields CASSQTTGVTSYGYTF.

The J gene is TRBJ2-1, the V gene TRBV5-1; weak D call: TRBD2 (5 bases). Germline V gene sequence: CDR1 SGHRS, CDR2 YFSETQ. CDR3 length: 15 residues. The germline V and J ends were trimmed by 0 bases and 1 base, with 8 bases remaining between them. The chain's CDR3 is CASSLVRGSYNEQFF. The CDR3 bases are TGCGCCAGCAGCTTGGTTCGGGGTTCCTACAATGAGCAGTTCTTC.

J is TRBJ2-5 and V is TRBV5-1; 7 bases are a match to TRBD1. The closer fit of TRBJ2-7 to the DNA end suggests the J call may be wrong. The CDR3 length is 14 residues. Germline lookup yields CDR1 SGHRS and CDR2 YFSETQ. The chain's CDR3 is CASSLGVTGDEQYF. CDR3 coding DNA: TGCGCCAGCAGCTTGGGGGTTACAGGGGACGAGCAGTACTTC.

The genes are TRBV29-1 and TRBJ2-7; weak D call: TRBD2 (5 bases). CDR1 is SQVTM, CDR2 ANQGSEA, per germline. The CDR3 spans 16 residues. Trimming pared 1 base from V and 0 bases from J, leaving 16 bases between. CDR3 sequence reads: CSVEATRAPGSYEQYF. The CDR3 bases are TGCAGCGTTGAAGCTACGAGGGCCCCAGGCTCCTACGAGCAGTACTTC.

This sequence joins TRBV6-5 and TRBJ2-7; TRBD1 might be the D (6 bases). Germline V gives CDR1 MNHEY, CDR2 SVGAGI. V lost 0 bases, J lost 6 bases, and 12 bases lay in between. This CDR3 is built from 14 residues. Written as DNA, the CDR3 is TGTGCCAGCAGTTACTCGACACAGGGCCGCGAGCAGTACTTC. As protein: CASSYSTQGREQYF.

The gene calls are TRBV4-1 and TRBJ1-5; possible D gene TRBD1, 5 bases. The CDR3 length is 16 residues. Trimming shortened V by 1 base and J by 3 bases, and 13 bases separated the two germline ends. Germline CDR1 is MGHRA and CDR2 is YSYEKL. The CDR3 nucleotides read TGCGCCAGCAGCCAAGGCAGGGAGGTTGACAATCAGCCCCAGCATTTT. Protein sequence: CASSQGREVDNQPQHF.

This chain links TRBV14 with TRBJ1-2, with D perhaps matching TRBD1 (5 bases). V dropped 0 bases and J dropped 3 bases, with 11 bases sitting between them. The length of the CDR3 is 15 residues. Per the germline V gene, CDR1 is SGHDN and CDR2 is FVKESK. CDR3 bases: TGTGCCAGCAGCCAAGAATATACAGGCGACTATGGCTACACCTTC. It translates to CASSQEYTGDYGYTF.

This clone was observed a handful of times. The V gene is TRBV6-5, the J gene TRBJ2-5; 9 nucleotides match TRBD2. Germline V gene sequence: CDR1 MNHEY, CDR2 SVGAGI. V lost 0 bases and J lost 4; bases outside the gene matches: 3. The CDR3 has 15 amino acids. The CDR3 reads CASSYSGLARETQYF. In nucleotides, the CDR3 is TGTGCCAGCAGTTACTCGGGACTAGCAAGAGAGACCCAGTACTTC.

The gene calls are TRBV5-6 and TRBJ1-1; 7 bases agree with TRBD1. Germline V gene data show CDR1 as SGHDT and CDR2 as YYEEEE. Unmatched junction bases numbered 2, after V lost 2 bases and J lost 1 base. The CDR3 sequence is 14 residues long. The CDR3 DNA reads as TGTGCCAGCAGCTTCGGGACAGAGAACACTGAAGCTTTCTTT. Amino acids: CASSFGTENTEAFF.

This clone has just a few counts. The chain recombines TRBV7-2 with TRBJ2-2, with 8 bases fitting TRBD2. V trimming: 8 bases; J trimming: 0 bases; junction bases outside the gene matches: 5. The CDR3 is 15 amino acids. Germline CDR1 is SGHTA and CDR2 is FQGNSA. The DNA for the CDR3 is TGTGCCAGCTCAGAGCGGGGGACGAACACCGGGGAGCTGTTTTTT. This gives the protein CASSERGTNTGELFF.